The 9 T cell receptor beta chains below come from one sample, sequenced in a study of blood T cell repertoires in COVID-19. The table came from immunoSEQ multiplex PCR; TCRdb's copy has only in-frame clones and leaves some out. The sample holds about 55,000 clones, 87% seen once. The sequenced sample was peripheral blood. These receptors were obtained from a man in his forties with COVID-19, enrolled during active disease.

V and J are TRBV2 and TRBJ1-5; weak D call: TRBD1 (5 bases). The CDR3 runs 13 residues. V lost 8 bases and J lost 4, with 12 bases in between. The germline CDR1 and CDR2 sequences are SNHLY and FYNNEI. DNA of the CDR3: TGTGCCAGCGGTTCCGGGGGAAATCAGCCCCAGCATTTT. Residues: CASGSGGNQPQHF.

The chain links TRBV18 to TRBJ1-5; no definite D call. The CDR3 extends over 17 amino acids. Germline assignment: CDR1 KGHSH and CDR2 LQKENI. The V end lost 4 bases, the J end lost 6 bases, and 22 bases lay between the germline ends. This CDR3 reads CASSLPTGSVVAQPQHF. The CDR3 coding sequence is TGTGCCAGCTCACTTCCGACCGGGTCGGTCGTTGCTCAGCCCCAGCATTTT.

DNA of the CDR3: TGTGCCAGCGGCGTGGAGCAAACTAATGAAAAACTGTTTTTT. Translating it yields CASGVEQTNEKLFF. This chain links TRBV2 with TRBJ1-4, with D unresolved. Trimming took off 8 bases at V and 1 base at J, with 11 bases between the two ends. The CDR3 has 14 residues. CDR1 SNHLY and CDR2 FYNNEI come from the germline V gene.

The chain couples TRBV27 to TRBJ1-5; D is possibly TRBD1 (5 bases). The CDR3 is 13 amino acids. V gave up 11 bases and J gave up 3 bases, with 14 bases separating them. The germline V gene has CDR1 MNHEY and CDR2 SMNVEV (reference sequence). The CDR3 sequence: CASQGSSNQPQHF. DNA for the CDR3: TGTGCCTCTCAGGGCAGCTCCAATCAGCCCCAGCATTTT.

The chain employs TRBV18 and TRBJ2-7; 8 bases agree with TRBD2. Germline V gene sequence: CDR1 KGHSH, CDR2 LQKENI. The CDR3 is 15 amino acids. J gave up 3 bases and V 3 bases, and 7 bases lay outside the gene matches. Here the CDR3 reads CASSPPGGGIYEQYF. The CDR3, as DNA: TGTGCCAGCTCACCCCCGGGAGGGGGGATCTACGAGCAGTACTTC.

The rearrangement uses TRBV7-9 and TRBJ2-7, with D unclear. The V and J ends lost 0 bases and 3 bases respectively, with 6 bases between them. Looked up from germline, CDR1 is SEHNR and CDR2 is FQNEAQ (reference sequence). CDR3 size: 13 residues. Here the CDR3 DNA reads TGTGCCAGCAGCTTAGCGCAGGACTACGAGCAGTACTTC. Protein sequence: CASSLAQDYEQYF. Looking up the rest from reference TRBV7-9 and TRBJ2-7 gives the full variable domain: DTGVSQNPRHKITKRGQNVTFRCDPISEHNRLYWYRQTLGQGPEFLTYFQNEAQLEKSRLLSDRFSAERPKGSFSTLEIQRTEQGDSAMYLCASSLAQDYEQYFGPGTRLTVT.

J is TRBJ1-2 and V is TRBV29-1, with D uncertain. The CDR3 extends over 13 amino acids. The germline gives CDR1 SQVTM, CDR2 ANQGSEA. V was clipped by 1 base and J by 9 bases, with 15 bases between them. This chain's CDR3 is CSVEVEARNSYTF. In DNA form, the CDR3 reads TGCAGCGTTGAAGTGGAGGCTCGGAATAGCTACACCTTC.

Notes on this clone: As the CDR3 is not closed by the conserved phenylalanine or tryptophan, this likely results from a read error. The DNA is left out, because the CDR3 cannot be placed on it with certainty; the CDR3 is given as TCRdb lists it. V is TRBV28 and J is TRBJ1-1; the D call in the table, TRBD1, was not verified against the DNA. Germline values: CDR1 MDHEN, CDR2 SYDVKM. Including both end residues, the CDR3 is 10 amino acids long. The CDR3 is CASSLFAGAL.

This chain uses TRBV6-5 with TRBJ1-6, with 9 bases matching TRBD1. CDR3 length equals 14 residues. The V gene's germline CDR1 is MNHEY and CDR2 SVGAGI. V lost 6 bases and J lost 9; bases outside the gene matches: 6. The CDR3 sequence is CASSPGQGVSPLHF. For the CDR3, the DNA is TGTGCCAGCAGCCCGGGACAGGGTGTTTCACCCCTCCACTTT.